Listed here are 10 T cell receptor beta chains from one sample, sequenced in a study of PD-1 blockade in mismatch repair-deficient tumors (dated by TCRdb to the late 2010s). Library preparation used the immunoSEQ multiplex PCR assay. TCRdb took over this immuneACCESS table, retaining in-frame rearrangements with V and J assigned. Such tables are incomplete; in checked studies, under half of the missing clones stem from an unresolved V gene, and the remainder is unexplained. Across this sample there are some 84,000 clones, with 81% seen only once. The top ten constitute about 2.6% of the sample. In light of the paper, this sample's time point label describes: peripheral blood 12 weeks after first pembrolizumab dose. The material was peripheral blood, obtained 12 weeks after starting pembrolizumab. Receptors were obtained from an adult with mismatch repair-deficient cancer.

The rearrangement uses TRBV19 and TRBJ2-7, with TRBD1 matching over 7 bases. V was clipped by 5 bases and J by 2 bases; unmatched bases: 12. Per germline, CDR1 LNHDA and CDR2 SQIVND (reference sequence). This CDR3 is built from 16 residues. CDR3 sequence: CASSSIPGTAAYEQYF. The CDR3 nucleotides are TGTGCCAGTAGTTCTATACCCGGGACAGCAGCCTACGAGCAGTACTTC. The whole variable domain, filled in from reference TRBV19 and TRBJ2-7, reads DGGITQSPKYLFRKEGQNVTLSCEQNLNHDAMYWYRQDPGQGLRLIYYSQIVNDFQKGDIAEGYSVSREKKESFPLTVTSAQKNPTAFYLCASSSIPGTAAYEQYFGPGTRLTVT.

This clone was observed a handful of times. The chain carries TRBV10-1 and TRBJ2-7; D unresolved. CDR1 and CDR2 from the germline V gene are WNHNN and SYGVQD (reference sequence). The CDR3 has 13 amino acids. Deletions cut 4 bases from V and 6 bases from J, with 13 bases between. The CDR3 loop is CASSGYRVGEQYF. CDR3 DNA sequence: TGCGCCAGCAGTGGTTACAGAGTCGGCGAGCAGTACTTC.

The CDR3 sequence is CASSSPQGANQETQYF. CDR3 DNA: TGTGCCAGCAGCTCCCCCCAGGGGGCTAACCAAGAGACCCAGTACTTC. The V gene is TRBV7-9, the J gene TRBJ2-5; 8 nucleotides line up with TRBD1. The V gene end was trimmed by 4 bases and the J gene end by 0 bases; junction bases not matched to a gene: 7. This CDR3 has 16 amino acids. Germline V gives CDR1 SEHNR, CDR2 FQNEAQ (reference sequence).

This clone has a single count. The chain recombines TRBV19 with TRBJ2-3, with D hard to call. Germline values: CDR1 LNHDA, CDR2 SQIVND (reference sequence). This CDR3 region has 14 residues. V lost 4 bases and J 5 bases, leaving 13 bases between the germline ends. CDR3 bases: TGTGCCAGTAGTAGTTGGGTGAGAAGAGATACGCAGTATTTT. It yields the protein CASSSWVRRDTQYF.

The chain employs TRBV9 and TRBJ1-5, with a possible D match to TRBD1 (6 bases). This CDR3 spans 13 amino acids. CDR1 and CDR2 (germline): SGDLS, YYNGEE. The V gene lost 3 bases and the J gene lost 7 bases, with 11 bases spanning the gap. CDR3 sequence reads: CASSATGNQPQHF. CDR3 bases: TGTGCCAGCAGCGCAACAGGGAACCAGCCCCAGCATTTT. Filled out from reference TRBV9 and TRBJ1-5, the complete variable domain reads DSGVTQTPKHLITATGQRVTLRCSPRSGDLSVYWYQQSLDQGLQFLIQYYNGEERAKGNILERFSAQQFPDLHSELNLSSLELGDSALYFCASSATGNQPQHFGDGTRLSIL.

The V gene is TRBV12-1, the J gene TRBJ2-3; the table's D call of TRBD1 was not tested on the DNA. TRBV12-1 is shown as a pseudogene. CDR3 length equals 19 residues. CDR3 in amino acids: CASSILFRDRGTNTDTQYF. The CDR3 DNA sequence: TGTGCCAGCAGCATCTTATTCCGGGACAGGGGCACTAACACAGATACGCAGTATTTT.

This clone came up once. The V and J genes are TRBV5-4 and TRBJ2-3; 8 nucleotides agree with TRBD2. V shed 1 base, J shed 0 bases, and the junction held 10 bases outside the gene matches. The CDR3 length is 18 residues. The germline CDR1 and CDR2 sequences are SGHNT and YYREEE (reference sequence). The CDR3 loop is CASSLPVAGTSSTDTQYF. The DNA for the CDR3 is TGTGCCAGCAGCTTGCCGGTAGCGGGAACCTCTAGCACAGATACGCAGTATTTT.

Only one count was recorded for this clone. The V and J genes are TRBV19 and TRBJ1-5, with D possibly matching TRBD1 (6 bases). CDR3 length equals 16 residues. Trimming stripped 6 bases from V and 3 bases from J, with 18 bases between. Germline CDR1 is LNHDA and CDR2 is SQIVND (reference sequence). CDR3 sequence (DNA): TGTGCCAGTAGGAGGTCCGGGACATCGCTCAATCAGCCCCAGCATTTT. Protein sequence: CASRRSGTSLNQPQHF.

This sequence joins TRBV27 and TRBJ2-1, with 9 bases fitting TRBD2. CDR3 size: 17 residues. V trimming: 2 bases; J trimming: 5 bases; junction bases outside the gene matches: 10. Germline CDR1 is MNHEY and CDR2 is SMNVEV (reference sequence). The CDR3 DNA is TGTGCCAGCAGTTTAAGATACGCGCGGGAGGGAAACAATGAGCAGTTCTTC. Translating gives CASSLRYAREGNNEQFF.

The CDR3 DNA reads as TGTGCCAGCAGTTTCAAGGGCGCGAAGAACGAGCAGTACTTC. As protein: CASSFKGAKNEQYF. This chain links TRBV27 with TRBJ2-7; D not resolved. The CDR3 covers 14 residues. V gave up 3 bases and J gave up 5 bases, with 14 bases separating them. Germline values: CDR1 MNHEY, CDR2 SMNVEV (reference sequence).